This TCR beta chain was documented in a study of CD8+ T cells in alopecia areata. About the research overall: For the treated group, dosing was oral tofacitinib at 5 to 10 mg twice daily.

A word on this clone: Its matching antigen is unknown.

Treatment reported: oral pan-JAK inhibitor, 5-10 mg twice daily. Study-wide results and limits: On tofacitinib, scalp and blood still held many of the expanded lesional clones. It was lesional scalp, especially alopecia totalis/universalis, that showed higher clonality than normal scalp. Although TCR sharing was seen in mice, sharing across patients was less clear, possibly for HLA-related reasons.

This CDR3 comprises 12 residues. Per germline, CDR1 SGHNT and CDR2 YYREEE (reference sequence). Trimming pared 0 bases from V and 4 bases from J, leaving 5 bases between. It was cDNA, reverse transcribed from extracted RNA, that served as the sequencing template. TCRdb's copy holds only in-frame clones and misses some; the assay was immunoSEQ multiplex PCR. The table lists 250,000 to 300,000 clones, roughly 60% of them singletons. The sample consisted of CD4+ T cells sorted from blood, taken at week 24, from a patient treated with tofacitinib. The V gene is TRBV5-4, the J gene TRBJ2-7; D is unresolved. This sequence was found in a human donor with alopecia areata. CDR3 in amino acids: CASSLESYEQYF. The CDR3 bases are TGTGCCAGCAGCTTGGAGTCTTACGAGCAGTACTTC.